This T cell receptor beta chain was sequenced in a study of blood T cell repertoires in COVID-19. As for the study in general: COVID-19 samples collected from the United States, Italy and Spain covered acute and convalescent phases. Sources were T cells, B-cell-depleted T cells, or PBMCs; the material itself was cDNA or gDNA.

Germline V gives CDR1 LNHDA, CDR2 SQIVND (reference sequence). Deletions cut 2 bases from V and 4 bases from J, with 5 bases between. CDR3 length: 12 residues. Per the study methods: Amplification of reference gene primers was used by the study to estimate nucleated cell counts. Repertoires were generated with immunoSEQ multiplex PCR, while TCRdb's copy carries only in-frame clones and drops some. V and J calls and clone size are those listed in that table; D and trimming were worked out from the DNA. The profile shows about 120,000 clones, 70% to 80% of them singletons. This clone was seen more than once but under ten times.

The sample was peripheral blood. This TCR derives from a man between 65 and 79 years old with acute or convalescent COVID-19. The chain links TRBV19 to TRBJ1-2; D remains ambiguous. CDR3 nucleotide sequence: TGTGCCAGTAGTATAATCGGCTATGGCTACACCTTC. Amino acids: CASSIIGYGYTF.